The rows below give T cell receptor beta chains drawn from one sample of a study of memory CD4+ T cells and cytomegalovirus serostatus. Sequencing was performed with immunoSEQ multiplex PCR; in TCRdb, only in-frame clones are kept and a portion is missing. The sample gives tens of thousands of clones, 75% to 85% of which show up once; roughly 0.8% is in the top ten. The sequenced sample was memory CD4+ T cells from blood. The receptors were sampled from an adult in good health and CMV-seronegative. Each CDR3 is given with its conserved first and last residue. D genes are given only for firm matches. Not all rows give a size; the values are once, few, many and, for expanded clones, a class.

abundance: few; d_gene: .; v_gene: TRBV21-1; j_gene: TRBJ1-2; CDR3aa: CASSKRDSRANYGYTF; CDR3nt: TGTGCCAGCAGCAAAAGGGACAGCCGCGCTAACTATGGCTACACCTTC
abundance: .; d_gene: .; v_gene: TRBV29-1; j_gene: TRBJ1-5; CDR3aa: CSVGDGGNQPQHF; CDR3nt: TGCAGCGTTGGGGATGGAGGCAATCAGCCCCAGCATTTT
abundance: .; d_gene: TRBD1; v_gene: TRBV7-2; j_gene: TRBJ2-2; CDR3aa: CASSLIFRGQGRTGELFF; CDR3nt: TGTGCCAGCAGCTTAATTTTCCGCGGACAGGGTAGAACCGGGGAGCTGTTTTTT
abundance: .; d_gene: .; v_gene: TRBV19; j_gene: TRBJ2-5; CDR3aa: CASSIAVEETQYF; CDR3nt: TGTGCCAGTAGTATCGCGGTGGAAGAGACCCAGTACTTC
abundance: .; d_gene: TRBD1; v_gene: TRBV5-6; j_gene: TRBJ1-2; CDR3aa: CASSSSGQGADGYTF; CDR3nt: TGTGCCAGCAGCTCTTCGGGACAGGGTGCAGATGGCTACACCTTC
abundance: few; d_gene: TRBD1; v_gene: TRBV30; j_gene: TRBJ1-5; CDR3aa: CAWSPMDRVVSQPQHF; CDR3nt: TGTGCCTGGAGTCCGATGGACAGGGTAGTAAGTCAGCCCCAGCATTTT
abundance: .; d_gene: TRBD1; v_gene: TRBV28; j_gene: TRBJ1-2; CDR3aa: CASSLGQGIYGYTF; CDR3nt: TGTGCCAGCAGTTTAGGACAGGGAATTTATGGCTACACCTTC
abundance: .; d_gene: TRBD1; v_gene: TRBV9; j_gene: TRBJ2-7; CDR3aa: CASSVAKGASEQYF; CDR3nt: TGTGCCAGCAGCGTAGCTAAGGGGGCTTCCGAGCAGTACTTC
abundance: medium-sized; d_gene: .; v_gene: TRBV7-9; j_gene: TRBJ1-1; CDR3aa: CASSLLGRTEAFF; CDR3nt: TGTGCCAGCAGCTTATTAGGTCGCACTGAAGCTTTCTTT
abundance: .; d_gene: .; v_gene: TRBV6-1; j_gene: TRBJ1-1; CDR3aa: CASRDNTEAFF; CDR3nt: TGTGCCAGCAGGGATAACACTGAAGCTTTCTTT
abundance: .; d_gene: .; v_gene: TRBV6-1; j_gene: TRBJ1-2; CDR3aa: CASIADPSYGYTF; CDR3nt: TGTGCCAGCATTGCAGACCCGAGCTATGGCTACACCTTC
abundance: .; d_gene: .; v_gene: TRBV2; j_gene: TRBJ1-6; CDR3aa: CASSYGSSYNSPLHF; CDR3nt: TGTGCCAGCAGTTACGGGAGCTCCTATAATTCACCCCTCCACTTT
abundance: .; d_gene: .; v_gene: TRBV4-3; j_gene: TRBJ1-5; CDR3aa: CASSQDVGAGKPQHF; CDR3nt: TGCGCCAGCAGCCAAGATGTGGGGGCCGGGAAGCCCCAGCATTTT
abundance: once; d_gene: .; v_gene: TRBV7-2; j_gene: TRBJ2-5; CDR3aa: CASSLDGRQETQYF; CDR3nt: TGTGCCAGCAGCTTAGATGGGCGCCAAGAGACCCAGTACTTC
abundance: .; d_gene: .; v_gene: TRBV2; j_gene: TRBJ2-5; CDR3aa: CASSRAEQETQYF; CDR3nt: TGTGCCAGCAGCCGGGCCGAACAAGAGACCCAGTACTTC
abundance: .; d_gene: TRBD1; v_gene: TRBV5-1; j_gene: TRBJ2-7; CDR3aa: CASTFWTGSYEQYF; CDR3nt: TGCGCCAGCACCTTTTGGACAGGTTCCTACGAGCAGTACTTC
abundance: .; d_gene: TRBD1; v_gene: TRBV19; j_gene: TRBJ1-2; CDR3aa: CASSRTGGTNYGYTF; CDR3nt: TGTGCCAGTAGTCGGACAGGGGGGACTAACTATGGCTACACCTTC
abundance: .; d_gene: TRBD1; v_gene: TRBV19; j_gene: TRBJ1-6; CDR3aa: CASSIEQGYGSPLHF; CDR3nt: TGTGCCAGTAGTATAGAACAGGGGTACGGTTCACCCCTCCACTTT
abundance: .; d_gene: .; v_gene: TRBV7-9; j_gene: TRBJ1-4; CDR3aa: CASMGAMYEKLFF; CDR3nt: TGTGCCAGCATGGGGGCAATGTATGAAAAACTGTTTTTT
abundance: few; d_gene: TRBD1; v_gene: TRBV9; j_gene: TRBJ1-4; CDR3aa: CASSRTGFYEKLFF; CDR3nt: TGTGCCAGCAGCCGGACAGGGTTTTACGAAAAACTGTTTTTT
abundance: .; d_gene: .; v_gene: TRBV6-5; j_gene: TRBJ1-1; CDR3aa: CASSIDPVGGEAFF; CDR3nt: TGTGCCAGCAGCATCGACCCGGTGGGGGGTGAAGCTTTCTTT
abundance: once; d_gene: TRBD2; v_gene: TRBV10-3; j_gene: TRBJ2-7; CDR3aa: CAISETRLAGGYEQYF; CDR3nt: TGTGCCATCAGTGAGACCAGACTAGCGGGGGGGTACGAGCAGTACTTC
abundance: .; d_gene: TRBD1; v_gene: TRBV7-2; j_gene: TRBJ1-2; CDR3aa: CASSLIFAGGLYGYTF; CDR3nt: TGTGCCAGCAGCTTAATTTTTGCAGGGGGCCTCTATGGCTACACCTTC
abundance: .; d_gene: TRBD1; v_gene: TRBV18; j_gene: TRBJ1-6; CDR3aa: CASSPGTGSSSPLHF; CDR3nt: TGTGCCAGCTCACCAGGGACAGGGTCGAGTTCACCCCTCCACTTT
abundance: .; d_gene: .; v_gene: TRBV5-4; j_gene: TRBJ1-3; CDR3aa: CASSLASGRISGNTIYF; CDR3nt: TGTGCCAGCAGCTTGGCCTCGGGACGGATCTCTGGAAACACCATATATTTT
abundance: .; d_gene: .; v_gene: TRBV29-1; j_gene: TRBJ2-2; CDR3aa: CSVGKTGSNTGELFF; CDR3nt: TGCAGCGTTGGAAAAACAGGATCGAACACCGGGGAGCTGTTTTTT
abundance: .; d_gene: TRBD1; v_gene: TRBV28; j_gene: TRBJ2-5; CDR3aa: CASSSLSGGQETQYF; CDR3nt: TGTGCCAGCAGTTCCTTATCAGGGGGCCAAGAGACCCAGTACTTC
abundance: .; d_gene: TRBD2; v_gene: TRBV2; j_gene: TRBJ2-3; CDR3aa: CASSVSGVSTDTQYF; CDR3nt: TGTGCCAGCAGTGTTAGCGGGGTATCAACAGATACGCAGTATTTT
abundance: .; d_gene: .; v_gene: TRBV7-2; j_gene: TRBJ1-2; CDR3aa: CASSLPLQGTYLYGYTF; CDR3nt: TGTGCCAGCAGCTTACCCCTCCAGGGGACATACCTCTATGGCTACACCTTC
abundance: .; d_gene: .; v_gene: TRBV5-1; j_gene: TRBJ1-1; CDR3aa: CASSSRDMAVGNTEAFF; CDR3nt: TGCGCCAGCAGCTCCCGGGACATGGCCGTGGGGAACACTGAAGCTTTCTTT
abundance: few; d_gene: TRBD1; v_gene: TRBV7-9; j_gene: TRBJ2-2; CDR3aa: CASSQGGRANTGELFF; CDR3nt: TGTGCCAGCAGCCAAGGGGGCAGGGCGAACACCGGGGAGCTGTTTTTT
abundance: once; d_gene: .; v_gene: TRBV6-1; j_gene: TRBJ1-6; CDR3aa: CASSDGSWSSYNSPLHF; CDR3nt: TGTGCCAGCAGTGACGGCAGCTGGAGCTCCTATAATTCACCCCTCCACTTT
abundance: .; d_gene: .; v_gene: TRBV28; j_gene: TRBJ2-5; CDR3aa: CASSLVGAGNLETQYF; CDR3nt: TGTGCCAGCAGTTTAGTTGGGGCAGGGAATCTGGAGACCCAGTACTTC
abundance: once; d_gene: .; v_gene: TRBV6-1; j_gene: TRBJ1-4; CDR3aa: CASSARQRNEKLFF; CDR3nt: TGTGCCAGCAGTGCGCGACAGCGTAATGAAAAACTGTTTTTT
abundance: .; d_gene: .; v_gene: TRBV5-1; j_gene: TRBJ1-3; CDR3aa: CASTQNDLLSGNTIYF; CDR3nt: TGCGCCAGCACTCAAAACGATCTCCTCTCTGGAAACACCATATATTTT
abundance: .; d_gene: .; v_gene: TRBV7-9; j_gene: TRBJ1-5; CDR3aa: CASSPQLGGSSNQPQHF; CDR3nt: TGTGCCAGCAGCCCACAACTCGGGGGAAGTAGCAATCAGCCCCAGCATTTT
abundance: .; d_gene: .; v_gene: TRBV19; j_gene: TRBJ1-2; CDR3aa: CASSTYYGYTF; CDR3nt: TGTGCCAGTAGTACCTACTATGGCTACACCTTC
abundance: once; d_gene: TRBD1; v_gene: TRBV5-4; j_gene: TRBJ1-6; CDR3aa: CASSQGGTGGYNSPLHF; CDR3nt: TGCGCCAGCAGCCAAGGGGGGACAGGGGGCTATAATTCACCCCTCCACTTT
abundance: few; d_gene: TRBD1; v_gene: TRBV30; j_gene: TRBJ1-6; CDR3aa: CAWAGGRDSPLHF; CDR3nt: TGTGCCTGGGCAGGGGGACGGGATTCACCCCTCCACTTT
abundance: .; d_gene: TRBD2; v_gene: TRBV9; j_gene: TRBJ2-1; CDR3aa: CASSVRSGGHYNEQFF; CDR3nt: TGTGCCAGCAGCGTACGGAGCGGGGGGCATTACAATGAGCAGTTCTTC
abundance: .; d_gene: .; v_gene: TRBV7-3; j_gene: TRBJ1-2; CDR3aa: CASSLSDGNYGYTF; CDR3nt: TGTGCCAGCAGCTTAAGCGACGGTAACTATGGCTACACCTTC
abundance: .; d_gene: .; v_gene: TRBV19; j_gene: TRBJ1-3; CDR3aa: CASSPLGAGNTIYF; CDR3nt: TGTGCCAGTAGTCCCCTCGGGGCTGGAAACACCATATATTTT